This T cell receptor (beta chain) was sequenced for a study of response to subunit inactivated influenza vaccine. Study-wide results and caveats: Authors suggested each seasonal flu vaccination may recruit only limited numbers of new T cells.

One entry per CDR3 protein, called by TCRdb with MiXCR from the RT-PCR reads. The data hold roughly 520,000 distinct CDR3 sequences, with about 25% observed a single time. V lost 3 bases and J lost 4, with 9 bases in between. This CDR3 spans 13 amino acids. CDR1 and CDR2 from the germline V gene are LGHDT and YNNKEL (reference sequence). Regarding this clonotype: Its antigen remains unidentified.

This chain uses TRBV3-1 with TRBJ2-5; no clear D. The starting material was CD4+ T cells sorted from PBMCs, obtained 5 days after vaccination. The receptor was isolated from a man aged 50 or older who received an inactivated influenza vaccine. CDR3 bases: TGTGCCAGCAGCCACCGGGCGGCAGAGACCCAGTACTTC. This translates into CASSHRAAETQYF.